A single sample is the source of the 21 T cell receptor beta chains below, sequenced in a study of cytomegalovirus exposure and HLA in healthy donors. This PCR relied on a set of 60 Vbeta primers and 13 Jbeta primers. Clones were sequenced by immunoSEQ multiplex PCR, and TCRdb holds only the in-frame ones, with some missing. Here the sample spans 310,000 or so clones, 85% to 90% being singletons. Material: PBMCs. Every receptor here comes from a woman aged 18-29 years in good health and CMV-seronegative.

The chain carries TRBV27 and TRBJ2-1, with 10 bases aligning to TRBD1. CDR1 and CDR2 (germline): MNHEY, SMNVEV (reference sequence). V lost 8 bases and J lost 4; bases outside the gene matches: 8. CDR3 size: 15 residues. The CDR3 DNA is TGTGCCAGCCCCCGGGACAGGGGTCTTTACAATGAGCAGTTCTTC. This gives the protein CASPRDRGLYNEQFF.

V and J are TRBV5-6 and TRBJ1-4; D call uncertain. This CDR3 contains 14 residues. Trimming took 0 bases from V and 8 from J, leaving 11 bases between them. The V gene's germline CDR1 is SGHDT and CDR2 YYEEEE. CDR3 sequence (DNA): TGTGCCAGCAGCTTGGTCGGCGGCGGAGAAAAACTGTTTTTT. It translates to CASSLVGGGEKLFF.

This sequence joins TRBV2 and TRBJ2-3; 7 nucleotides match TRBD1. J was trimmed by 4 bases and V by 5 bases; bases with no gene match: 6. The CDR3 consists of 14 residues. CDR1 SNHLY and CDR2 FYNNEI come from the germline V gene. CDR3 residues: CASSWTGIPDTQYF. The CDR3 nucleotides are TGTGCCAGCAGTTGGACAGGAATCCCAGATACGCAGTATTTT.

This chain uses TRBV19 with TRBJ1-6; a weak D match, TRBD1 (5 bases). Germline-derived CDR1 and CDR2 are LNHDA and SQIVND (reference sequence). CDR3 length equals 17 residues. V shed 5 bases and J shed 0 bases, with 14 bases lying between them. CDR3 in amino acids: CASSYRSQRSYNSPLHF. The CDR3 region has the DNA TGTGCCAGTAGTTACAGGAGCCAACGCTCCTATAATTCACCCCTCCACTTT.

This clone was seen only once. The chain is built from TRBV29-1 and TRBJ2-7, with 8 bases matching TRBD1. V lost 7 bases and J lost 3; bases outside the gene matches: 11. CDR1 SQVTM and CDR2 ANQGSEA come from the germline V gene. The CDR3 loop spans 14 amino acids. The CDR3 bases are TGCAGCGCCGGTGAGGACAGGGACAACTACGAGCAGTACTTC. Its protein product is CSAGEDRDNYEQYF.

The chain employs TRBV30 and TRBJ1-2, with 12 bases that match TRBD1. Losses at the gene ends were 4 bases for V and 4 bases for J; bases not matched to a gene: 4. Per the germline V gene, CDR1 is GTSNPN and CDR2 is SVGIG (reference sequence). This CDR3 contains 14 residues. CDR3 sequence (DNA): TGTGCCTGGACGGGACAGGGGGCTGGCTATGGCTACACCTTC. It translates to CAWTGQGAGYGYTF.

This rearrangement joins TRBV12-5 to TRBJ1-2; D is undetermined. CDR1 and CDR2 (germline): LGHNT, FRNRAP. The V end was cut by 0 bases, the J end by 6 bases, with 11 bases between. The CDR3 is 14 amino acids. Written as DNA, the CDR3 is TGTGCTAGTGGTTTGGTACCGACCGGGGATGGCTACACCTTC. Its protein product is CASGLVPTGDGYTF.

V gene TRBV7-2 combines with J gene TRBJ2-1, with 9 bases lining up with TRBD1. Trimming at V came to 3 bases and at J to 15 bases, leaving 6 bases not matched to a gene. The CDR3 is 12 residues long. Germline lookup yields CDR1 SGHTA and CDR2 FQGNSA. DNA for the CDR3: TGTGCCAGCAGCTTTTATGGGACAGGGCCGTTCTTC. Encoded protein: CASSFYGTGPFF.

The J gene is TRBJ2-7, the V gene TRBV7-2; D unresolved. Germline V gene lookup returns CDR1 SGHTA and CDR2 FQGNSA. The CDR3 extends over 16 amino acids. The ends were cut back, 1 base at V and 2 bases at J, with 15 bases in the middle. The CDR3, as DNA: TGTGCCAGCAGCTTAGTCGGCCTTTCAGGTCCCTACGAGCAGTACTTC. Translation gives CASSLVGLSGPYEQYF.

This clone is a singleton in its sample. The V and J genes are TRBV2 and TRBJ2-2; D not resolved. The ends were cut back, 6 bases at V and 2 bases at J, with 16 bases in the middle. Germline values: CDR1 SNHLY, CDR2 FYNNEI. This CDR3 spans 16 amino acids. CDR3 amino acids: CASSPLTKTNTGELFF. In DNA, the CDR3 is TGTGCCAGCAGCCCCTTGACGAAGACTAACACCGGGGAGCTGTTTTTT. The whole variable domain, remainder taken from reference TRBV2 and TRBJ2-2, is EPEVTQTPSHQVTQMGQEVILRCVPISNHLYFYWYRQILGQKVEFLVSFYNNEISEKSEIFDDQFSVERPDGSNFTLKIRSTKLEDSAMYFCASSPLTKTNTGELFFGEGSRLTVL.

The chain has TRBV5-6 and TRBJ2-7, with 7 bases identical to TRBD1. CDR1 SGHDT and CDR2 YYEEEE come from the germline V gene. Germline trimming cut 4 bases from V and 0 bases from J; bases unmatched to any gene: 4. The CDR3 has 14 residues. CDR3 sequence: CASSMGQSSYEQYF. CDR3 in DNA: TGTGCCAGCAGCATGGGACAGAGCTCCTACGAGCAGTACTTC.

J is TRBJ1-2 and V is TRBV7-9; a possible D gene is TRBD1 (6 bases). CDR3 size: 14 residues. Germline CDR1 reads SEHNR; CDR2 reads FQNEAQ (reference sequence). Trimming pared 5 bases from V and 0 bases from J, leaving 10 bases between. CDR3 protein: CASSPTGTNYGYTF. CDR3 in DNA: TGTGCCAGCAGCCCCACAGGGACTAACTATGGCTACACCTTC.

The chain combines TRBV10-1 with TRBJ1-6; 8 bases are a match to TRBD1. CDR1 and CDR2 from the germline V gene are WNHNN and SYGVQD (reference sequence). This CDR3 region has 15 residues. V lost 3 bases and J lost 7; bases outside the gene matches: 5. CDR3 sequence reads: CASSEGQGKNSPLHF. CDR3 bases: TGCGCCAGCAGTGAAGGACAGGGAAAAAATTCACCCCTCCACTTT.

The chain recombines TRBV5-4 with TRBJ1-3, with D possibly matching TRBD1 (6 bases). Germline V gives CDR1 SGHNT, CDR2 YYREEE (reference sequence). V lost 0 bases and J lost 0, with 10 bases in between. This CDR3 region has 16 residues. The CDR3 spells CASSLASGDSGNTIYF. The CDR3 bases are TGTGCCAGCAGCTTGGCCTCAGGGGACTCTGGAAACACCATATATTTT.

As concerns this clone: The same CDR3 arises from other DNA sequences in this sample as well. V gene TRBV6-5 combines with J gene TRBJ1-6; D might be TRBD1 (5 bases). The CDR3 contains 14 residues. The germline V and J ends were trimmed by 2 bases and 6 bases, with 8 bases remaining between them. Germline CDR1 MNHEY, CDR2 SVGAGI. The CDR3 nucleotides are TGTGCCAGCAGTTACGGGGGGATTAATTCACCCCTCCACTTT. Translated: CASSYGGINSPLHF.

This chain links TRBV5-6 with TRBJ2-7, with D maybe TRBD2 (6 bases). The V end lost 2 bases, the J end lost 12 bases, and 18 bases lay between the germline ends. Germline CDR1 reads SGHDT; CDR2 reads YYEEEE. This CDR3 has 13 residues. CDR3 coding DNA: TGTGCCAGCAGCTTCGGCCGGGAGACCGGGGCGTACTTC. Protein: CASSFGRETGAYF.

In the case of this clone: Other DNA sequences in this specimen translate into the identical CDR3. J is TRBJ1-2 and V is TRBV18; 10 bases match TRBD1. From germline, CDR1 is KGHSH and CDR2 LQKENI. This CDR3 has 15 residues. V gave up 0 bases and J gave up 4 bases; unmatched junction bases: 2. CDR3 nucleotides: TGTGCCAGCTCACCACCGGGACAGGGGATCTATGGCTACACCTTC. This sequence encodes CASSPPGQGIYGYTF.

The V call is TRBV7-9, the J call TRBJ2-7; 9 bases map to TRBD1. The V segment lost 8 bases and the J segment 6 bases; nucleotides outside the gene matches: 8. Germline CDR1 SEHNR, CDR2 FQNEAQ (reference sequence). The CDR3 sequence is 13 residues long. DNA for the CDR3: TGTGCCAGCTCCGGGACAGGGCACCTCGAGCAGTACTTC. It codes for CASSGTGHLEQYF.

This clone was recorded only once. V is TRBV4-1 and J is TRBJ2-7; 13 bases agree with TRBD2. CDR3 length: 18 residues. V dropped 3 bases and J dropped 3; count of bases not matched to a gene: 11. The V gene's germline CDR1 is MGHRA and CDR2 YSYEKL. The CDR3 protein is CASSQLRRLAGGHYEQYF. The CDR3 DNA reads TGCGCCAGCAGCCAGCTACGAAGACTAGCGGGGGGACACTACGAGCAGTACTTC.

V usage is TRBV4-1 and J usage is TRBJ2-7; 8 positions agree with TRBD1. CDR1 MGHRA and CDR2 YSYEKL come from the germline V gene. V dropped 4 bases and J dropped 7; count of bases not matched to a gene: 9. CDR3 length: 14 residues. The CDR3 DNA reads TGCGCCAGCAGCCTCCGACAGGGGCCTCGGGAGCAGTACTTC. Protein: CASSLRQGPREQYF.

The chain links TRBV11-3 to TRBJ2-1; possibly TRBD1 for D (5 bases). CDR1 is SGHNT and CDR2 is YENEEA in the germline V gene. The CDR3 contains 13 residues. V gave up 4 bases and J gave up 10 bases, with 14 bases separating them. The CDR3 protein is CASSSGSGNEQFF. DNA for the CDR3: TGTGCCAGCAGCTCTGGGTCAGGGAACGAGCAGTTCTTC.